Below, one TCR beta chain is given with its context. Its antigen specificity is not known. Base qualities are not provided; no much larger clone lies one nucleotide away. The CDR3 regions of human TCRbeta chains were analyzed by immunosequencing. Per the authors' processing: TCRs in the repertoires were matched against a reference library of SARS-CoV-2-specific TCRs that had been generated with the MIRA antigen-specificity platform. Breadth meant the fraction of unique TCRs that were SARS-CoV-2-associated, whereas depth meant the fraction of total T cells that were SARS-CoV-2-associated. Each spike-specific TCR was assigned to its reactive spike region and to a CD4 or CD8 class using the MIRA data. Log10-transformed breadth and depth values were compared by one-way ANOVA with Sidak's multiple comparisons tests. Entries here come from immuneACCESS through TCRdb and include only in-frame sequences with V and J called. Some clones fail to appear in such tables; in the studies checked, an unresolved V gene covers under half of the shortfall, and the cause of the remainder is unknown. The V and J calls and clone size were taken over from that table, and D and trimming were inferred from the DNA. The sample records under 150,000 clones, approximately 90% of which are singletons. The top ten constitute 9% to 9.5% of the sample.

Counted from cysteine to phenylalanine, this CDR3 has 12 amino acids. Just CDR3 DNA is preserved here, 36 bases in frame from base 1. Between the V and J ends, shortened by 3 bases and 5 bases respectively, the junction contains 2 bases. CDR1 and CDR2 are read off the germline V gene (reference sequence) as LNHDA and SQIVND. In the paper's terms, the time point label means: about 28 days (+/-7) after the second vaccine dose. AZD1222 recipients with second doses at about 4 weeks or about 12 weeks were pooled, because spike-specific TCR depth and breadth did not differ between schedules. Vaccinee samples were obtained from the UK trials COV001 and COV002, which included a single-blind randomized controlled phase 2/3 trial of AZD1222 (ChAdOx1 nCoV-19) in healthy adults. Trial participant PBMC samples were collected at day 0 and day 28 after the second dose for TCRbeta chain sequencing. This record belongs to a study of T cell responses to AZD1222 COVID-19 vaccine (dated by TCRdb to about 2021). For context, the study as a whole: A total of 230 to 250 trial participants underwent TCR sequencing, of whom about 210 had received two doses of AZD1222 and about 26 had received two doses of the MenACWY control vaccine. Trial participants were enrolled by age into subgroups of 18-55, 56-69 and 70-plus years, and around 150, 28 and 57 TCR-sequenced participants, respectively, were included in these subgroups.

Results the study describes overall, beyond this receptor: Nearly half of unique spike-specific TCRs reportedly recognized epitopes outside regions mutated in the B.1.351 and B.1.1.7 variants. In the small 56-69-year group, the increase in depth fell short of significance, most likely because of low power. Participants were mostly white British, with more females than males. The authors suggested clonal diversity may have been underestimated. No day 14 peak-response samples were available, so repertoires were characterized only after the peak T cell response. The whole spike protein was spanned by vaccine-associated CD4 TCRs, and dominant responses were seen in regions 160-218 and 743-854. Conclusions about previously exposed vaccinees are limited, since just a handful of AZD1222 recipients were seropositive for SARS-CoV-2 at baseline. Spike-specific TCR breadth and depth rose significantly after two AZD1222 doses compared with day 0 and with MenACWY recipients.

This TCR derives from an adult who received the AZD1222 COVID-19 vaccine. The sample in question was peripheral blood, obtained 28 days after the second AZD1222 dose. The chain employs TRBV19 and TRBJ2-6, with no confidently assigned D gene. The DNA is TGTGCCAGTAGTATGTGGGCCAACGTCCTGACTTTC. Translated, this is CASSMWANVLTF. Here the CDR3 is joined to the reference TRBV19 and TRBJ2-6 genes, and the full variable domain is: DGGITQSPKYLFRKEGQNVTLSCEQNLNHDAMYWYRQDPGQGLRLIYYSQIVNDFQKGDIAEGYSVSREKKESFPLTVTSAQKNPTAFYLCASSMWANVLTFGAGSRLTVL.